The 19 T cell receptor beta chains below come from one sample, sequenced in a study of blood T cell repertoires in COVID-19. Produced via immunoSEQ multiplex PCR; TCRdb's table is partial and in-frame only. The sample shows 270,000 or so clones, more than 75% of them seen only once. What was sequenced was PBMCs or T cells enriched from blood (not recorded which). The receptors were sampled from a woman aged 50 to 60 who had been exposed to COVID-19.

This clone occurred once. V usage is TRBV7-2 and J usage is TRBJ2-3; 12 nucleotides agree with TRBD2. The CDR3 is 18 residues long. The trim removed 5 bases at V and 3 bases at J, leaving 12 bases unmatched. Germline V gene lookup returns CDR1 SGHTA and CDR2 FQGNSA. The CDR3, as DNA: TGTGCCAGCAGCACCCGGCTAGCGGGGGGGGGTGGGACAGATACGCAGTATTTT. Protein sequence: CASSTRLAGGGGTDTQYF.

V usage is TRBV6-5 and J usage is TRBJ1-2; D unclear. The ends were cut back, 5 bases at V and 8 bases at J, with 12 bases in the middle. This CDR3 spans 12 amino acids. Germline V gene sequence: CDR1 MNHEY, CDR2 SVGAGI. The CDR3 nucleotides are TGTGCCAGCAGTCACCACTTGGAGGGCTACACCTTC. Protein sequence: CASSHHLEGYTF.

V and J are TRBV5-1 and TRBJ2-2; 9 positions agree with TRBD2. The V and J ends lost 0 bases and 2 bases, in that order; junction bases with no gene match: 11. Germline V gene data show CDR1 as SGHRS and CDR2 as YFSETQ. The CDR3 totals 19 residues. The CDR3 spells CASSLVLGAGGLNTGELFF. The CDR3 DNA reads as TGCGCCAGCAGCTTGGTGTTAGGAGCGGGGGGCCTCAACACCGGGGAGCTGTTTTTT.

The rearrangement joins TRBV7-2 to TRBJ1-1, with 7 bases fitting TRBD1. The CDR3 extends over 14 amino acids. The germline gives CDR1 SGHTA, CDR2 FQGNSA. J lost 4 bases, V lost 2 bases, and 4 bases had no gene match. For the CDR3, the DNA is TGTGCCAGCAGCTTATTGCCAGGGGGCACTGAAGCTTTCTTT. This translates into CASSLLPGGTEAFF.

The chain couples TRBV7-2 to TRBJ1-1; TRBD1 is a possible D gene (6 bases). V was cut by 2 bases and J by 0 bases, with 13 bases left in between. The V gene's germline CDR1 is SGHTA and CDR2 FQGNSA. The CDR3 extends over 16 amino acids. CDR3 DNA sequence: TGTGCCAGCAGCTTAACAGGGAGGGTTTTGAACACTGAAGCTTTCTTT. It translates to CASSLTGRVLNTEAFF.

This chain connects TRBV12-3 or TRBV12-4 to TRBJ2-2; D perhaps matches TRBD2 (5 bases). The CDR3 is made up of 13 amino acids. The V gene lost 5 bases and the J gene lost 5 bases, with 9 bases spanning the gap. The CDR3 spells CASSPLVTGELFF. The CDR3 nucleotides read TGTGCCAGCAGTCCACTAGTAACCGGGGAGCTGTTTTTT.

The chain combines TRBV24-1 with TRBJ2-2, with D maybe TRBD1 (6 bases). Trimming removed 5 bases at V and 4 bases at J, with 7 bases between. Germline V lookup: CDR1 KGHDR, CDR2 SFDVKD. The CDR3 extends over 13 amino acids. The CDR3 here is CATSGRGTGELFF. The CDR3 nucleotides read TGTGCCACCAGTGGCAGGGGCACCGGGGAGCTGTTTTTT.

The chain joins TRBV27 to TRBJ2-1; TRBD1 matches at 8 bases. CDR3 length: 14 residues. Trimming removed 6 bases from V and 4 bases from J; junction bases left unmatched: 5. From germline, CDR1 is MNHEY and CDR2 SMNVEV (reference sequence). CDR3 DNA sequence: TGTGCCAGCAGCCGGGGGACAGGATACAATGAGCAGTTCTTC. Translating it yields CASSRGTGYNEQFF.

The chain joins TRBV28 to TRBJ1-1; TRBD1 matches at 7 bases. The V gene's germline CDR1 is MDHEN and CDR2 SYDVKM. The V gene end was trimmed by 6 bases and the J gene end by 11 bases; junction bases not matched to a gene: 9. This CDR3 spans 12 amino acids. The CDR3 nucleotides read TGTGCCAGCAGAGATCCGGGACAGACGGCTTTCTTT. It codes for CASRDPGQTAFF.

This sequence joins TRBV6-5 and TRBJ2-7; TRBD2 aligns across 7 bases. V lost 7 bases to trimming and J lost 3 bases; unmatched junction nucleotides: 9. The CDR3 has 14 residues. The germline gives CDR1 MNHEY, CDR2 SVGAGI. CDR3 bases: TGTGCCAGCAACGTTGGGACTAATCACTACGAGCAGTACTTC. The encoded protein is CASNVGTNHYEQYF.

The rearrangement uses TRBV23-1 and TRBJ1-5; perhaps TRBD1 as D (6 bases). TRBV23-1 is an ORF, and what it does is uncertain. This CDR3 has 13 residues. The V end lost 4 bases, the J end lost 4 bases, and 8 bases lay between the germline ends. CDR3 residues: CASSRGQNQPQHF. The CDR3 coding sequence is TGCGCCAGCAGTCGTGGACAGAATCAGCCCCAGCATTTT.

This chain's CDR3 is CASTNGGGHTEAFF. Written as DNA, the CDR3 is TGTGCCAGTACCAATGGAGGCGGGCACACTGAAGCTTTCTTT. V is TRBV19 and J is TRBJ1-1; no firm D call. Per germline, CDR1 LNHDA and CDR2 SQIVND (reference sequence). CDR3 length: 14 amino acids. Trimming shortened V by 7 bases and J by 3 bases, and 15 bases separated the two germline ends.

The chain has TRBV14 and TRBJ1-2; no definite D call. Between the trimmed V and J ends, which lost 1 base and 2 bases, there was a span of 17 bases. Per the germline V gene, CDR1 is SGHDN and CDR2 is FVKESK. The CDR3 extends over 17 amino acids. The CDR3 nucleotides are TGTGCCAGCAGCCAAGTGGTACCAGGCGTTACAAACTATGGCTACACCTTC. Amino acid sequence: CASSQVVPGVTNYGYTF.

The chain carries TRBV5-4 and TRBJ1-1; 9 bases agree with TRBD1. This CDR3 comprises 15 residues. The V gene's germline CDR1 is SGHNT and CDR2 YYREEE (reference sequence). With 4 bases clipped from V and 6 bases from J, the junction kept 10 bases outside the gene matches. CDR3 bases: TGTGCCAGCAGCATAGGACAGGGGACACGAGCTGAAGCTTTCTTT. This translates into CASSIGQGTRAEAFF.

This clone was seen a few times. This chain links TRBV4-2 with TRBJ2-2; the match to TRBD2 covers 13 bases. V trimming: 4 bases; J trimming: 0 bases; junction bases outside the gene matches: 11. The CDR3 consists of 20 residues. CDR1 and CDR2 (germline): LGHNA, YNFKEQ. CDR3 sequence (DNA): TGTGCCAGCAGCCGAGGTTTCGGGACTAGCGGGGTTTCGAACACCGGGGAGCTGTTTTTT. It codes for CASSRGFGTSGVSNTGELFF.

The gene calls are TRBV2 and TRBJ1-5; possibly TRBD1 for D (5 bases). Trimming took off 3 bases at V and 4 bases at J, with 13 bases between the two ends. The germline V gene encodes CDR1 SNHLY and CDR2 FYNNEI. The CDR3 sequence is 15 residues long. CDR3 sequence reads: CASSEGQAWNQPQHF. The CDR3 DNA reads as TGTGCCAGCAGTGAGGGGCAGGCCTGGAATCAGCCCCAGCATTTT.

This sequence joins TRBV6-5 and TRBJ2-5; 7 positions agree with TRBD1. The CDR3 consists of 15 residues. Unmatched junction bases numbered 7, after V lost 5 bases and J lost 1 base. From germline, CDR1 is MNHEY and CDR2 SVGAGI. CDR3 protein: CASSQLGQTQETQYF. DNA of the CDR3: TGTGCCAGCAGTCAGCTGGGACAGACCCAAGAGACCCAGTACTTC.

The chain links TRBV15 to TRBJ1-4; 8 nucleotides align to TRBD1. The V gene's germline CDR1 is LNHNV and CDR2 YYDKDF (reference sequence). V was pared by 3 bases and J by 4 bases, with 16 bases of the junction left unmatched. The length of the CDR3 is 19 residues. CDR3 coding DNA: TGTGCCACCAGCAGTGTGTTCAGTCAGGGGGCCAGGATTAATGAAAAACTGTTTTTT. It encodes CATSSVFSQGARINEKLFF.

The genes are TRBV6-5 and TRBJ1-1; 9 bases agree with TRBD1. V was clipped by 5 bases and J by 6 bases; unmatched bases: 7. Germline V gene sequence: CDR1 MNHEY, CDR2 SVGAGI. This CDR3 has 14 amino acids. This CDR3 is CASSPQGAPAEAFF. In nucleotides, the CDR3 is TGTGCCAGCAGTCCACAGGGGGCTCCAGCTGAAGCTTTCTTT.